This T cell receptor beta chain was identified in a study of T cell repertoires in cytomegalovirus infection. TCRdb reanalysed the reads using MiXCR and keeps one entry per CDR3 protein. The sample records tens of thousands of distinct CDR3 sequences, about half being singletons. Regarding this clonotype: Its specificity is unknown.

With 0 bases removed from V and 4 bases from J, the gap between germline ends came to 16 bases. The CDR3 covers 15 residues. The germline gives CDR1 SQVTM, CDR2 ANQGSEA. The sample in question was CD8+ T cells from cultured PBMCs, obtained from culture after CMV antigen stimulation. The receptor comes from a human donor in good health (CMV status not recorded). Some clones in this sample may be carry-over from other donors' samples. V gene TRBV29-1 combines with J gene TRBJ2-7, with D possibly TRBD2 on 5 matching bases. This CDR3 reads CSVEDLGNRKYEQYF. Here the CDR3 DNA reads TGCAGCGTTGAAGATCTCGGGAACAGAAAGTACGAGCAGTACTTC.